This TCR beta chain was observed in a study of cytomegalovirus exposure and HLA in healthy donors (TCRdb year 2017). In terms of the full investigation: An earlier analysis of about 560 of the donors reported about 280 Gb of sequence data and around 100 million unique TCR beta sequences obtained from 180 million or so T cells. Roughly 300 gigabases of sequencing data and some 85 million unique TCR sequences were included in an early release covering about 700 HLA-typed donors. Of the approximately 400 genotyped donors, 81% fell in the genetic ancestry cluster associated with self-reported Caucasian donors. The study aimed to test whether cataloging public T cell receptors could reveal signatures of past pathogen exposure. The T cell repertoires of 666 subjects were profiled by immunosequencing and related to cytomegalovirus serostatus. Besides the first cohort of roughly 660 subjects, a separate validation cohort made up of 120 different subjects was used. The study combined high-throughput TCR immunosequencing, statistical association of individual TCRs with disease status, and machine learning to predict cytomegalovirus infection status. To study patterns of TCR occurrence, a later analysis re-analyzed previously published TCR beta repertoires from under 750 donors and added high-resolution HLA genotyping. In the later analysis, no new phenotypic data were used to find candidate immune exposures; instead, reliance was placed on TCR beta sequences and their occurrence across donors. In an earlier analysis of about 590 of the donors, high-throughput TCR beta sequencing was used to judge whether each TCR beta V gene segment behaved as functional or pseudogenic. Donor age, sex, ethnicity and CMV serostatus were compiled together with the repertoire data. Genome-wide SNP genotypes for about 65% of the 666 donors were used in a later genetic analysis, which treated that subset as a discovery cohort. All discovery cohort repertoires had been generated using a single sequencing platform. Both class I and class II loci were covered by HLA typing, at four-digit resolution. The number of donors typed differed by locus, with 629-630 for A, B, C, DRB1 and DQB1, around 500 for DQA1, about 610 for DPA1, and some 440 for DPB1. Because of strong linkage in the cohort, roughly five DR-DQ haplotypes were treated as single units for association and clustering. Among about 370 genotyped donors of the cohort, an average of roughly 230,000 unique TCR beta nucleotide sequences was sequenced per donor, of which 15% to 20% were non-productive. General study outcomes and caveats: When HLA alleles, especially DR and DQ, strongly co-occurred, TCR associations were difficult to assign to individual alleles. Most TCR sequences were seen in very few donors, while some public TCRs were found in many individuals. Because the 87-base-pair reads could not distinguish some IMGT-functional V segments, including TRBV6-2 and TRBV6-3, those segments were excluded. A later analysis found that TCR association rates varied across HLA loci, with DRB1 alleles showing the most associated TCRs and HLA-C alleles the fewest. The only immune exposure information available for the cohort was CMV serostatus. According to a later analysis, parvovirus B19, influenza, CMV and Epstein-Barr virus appeared linked to several top co-occurrence clusters. Correlated functional status among segregating V segments might reflect linkage disequilibrium, but an unknown experimental factor could not be ruled out. A further reported finding was that TCR beta sequences accurately predicted the HLA-A and HLA-B alleles for most subjects in the first cohort. The presence/absence analyses assumed that sequencing depth was roughly uniform across donors, and that assumption may not be true. The study gave a list of roughly 150 TCR beta chains associated with cytomegalovirus. In this cohort, only TCR beta chains were sequenced, and detectable features were limited by the absence of alpha or paired-chain data. In vitro tests confirmed that a few of the cytomegalovirus-associated TCR beta chains recognize cytomegalovirus antigens. It was suggested by the authors that the approach could potentially be generalized to other disease states and immunological phenotypes. In both the original and validation cohorts, the classifier was reported to diagnose cytomegalovirus status with high specificity and sensitivity. An earlier analysis of approximately 590 of the donors showed that most TCR beta V segments appeared in productive rearrangements either about 90% or about 30% of the time, which broadly matched IMGT annotations. Because counts were too low, about 18 rarely observed V segments, including chromosome 9 orphons, were left out of the earlier analysis of roughly 600 of the donors. A later analysis found that HLA-associated TCR beta chains were more clonally expanded and had lower generation probabilities than equally common non-associated chains. V-gene and J-gene trimming of TCR beta chains was associated with a missense DCLRE1C variant in a later genetic analysis, and the association was replicated in an independent cohort. Because HLA typing was unavailable for some donors at each locus, only the typed subset was used in association tests. A group of highly shared sequence variants was considered likely to be a technical artifact of the sequencing pipeline. In a later genetic analysis, fewer N-insertions in productive TCRs were reported among donors in an Asian-associated ancestry cluster than the roughly 700-donor mean. Specific HLA alleles were associated with roughly 16,000 TCR beta sequences at a false discovery rate of 0.05 in a later analysis. In a later analysis, most CMV-associated TCR beta chains were found to appear HLA-restricted, with HLA associations seemingly driven largely by CMV exposure.

On this clone: Its specific antigen is unknown. No much larger clonotype is one base removed from it; base qualities were not supplied.

The germline V gene provides CDR1 MNHNS and CDR2 SASEGT. V is cut by 4 bases and J by 1 base, and the space between the germline ends is 13 bases. The CDR3, from cysteine to phenylalanine, totals 15 residues. The kept DNA is CDR3 alone, 45 bases in frame from the first base. The cohort was made up of approximately 670 healthy bone marrow donors. At the time of sampling, every cohort member was nominally healthy, though immune exposures that went unrecorded were likely present. The donor was CMV seronegative and was included in the group of several hundred seronegative cohort members. Each donor provided a peripheral blood sample, and peripheral blood mononuclear cells were used for TCR beta sequencing. Genomic DNA was extracted from the blood cell samples with the Qiagen DNeasy Blood Extraction Kit. Library preparation employed the immunoSEQ multiplex PCR assay. For the multiplex PCR, a mixture combining 60 forward primers for TCR Vbeta segments and 13 reverse primers for TCR Jbeta segments was used. Amplification of the CDR3 region of rearranged TCR beta genes was performed with a multiplex PCR assay on genomic DNA. Amplified TCR beta libraries were sequenced as 87-base-pair reads on the Illumina HiSeq System. The original methods were these. Across the 600 to 700 repertoires, a later analysis counted approximately 83 million unique TCR beta chains, approximately 12 million of which were shared by at least two donors. Raw reads were error-corrected and collapsed into unique sequences with a nearest-neighbor algorithm that merged closely related sequences to remove PCR and sequencing errors. V, D and J gene segments were assigned by aligning CDR3 sequences to IMGT reference sequences. Each retained sequence needed at least a six-nucleotide match to both a V gene segment and a J gene segment. A rearrangement counted as productive if the CDR3 had no stop codons and remained in frame with V and J, and every other rearrangement counted as non-productive. CDR3 was defined by IMGT convention, running from the second conserved V-encoded cysteine to the conserved J-encoded phenylalanine. The earlier analysis of 587 of the donors excluded any sequence lacking an unambiguous match to a single V gene segment. An earlier analysis of over 450 of the donors classified V segments as functional when productive rearrangements were above 56.7% and as segregating when the standard deviation between donors was above 5%. A statistical classification framework was built to diagnose cytomegalovirus status from the catalog of TCR beta chain sequences. In a later analysis, V and J genes were assigned by comparing TCR nucleotide sequences against IMGT/GENE-DB human TR gene sequences. A later analysis assigned CDR3 sequences and most-parsimonious VDJ recombination scenarios with the TCRdist pipeline. In a later analysis, every TCR beta chain was defined by the combination of its CDR3 amino acid sequence and its V-gene family, and reads without a unique V-gene family were dropped. To address suspected cross-contamination and a sequencing artifact, a later analysis removed approximately 590 highly shared, low-generation-probability nucleotide sequences. In a later analysis, a clonal expansion index was calculated for each public chain from normalized within-repertoire ranks of inferred template counts. A later analysis computed generation probabilities with a VDJ recombination model fitted to out-of-frame rearrangements, and checked the results against IGoR. In a later analysis, hypergeometric tests were used to score TCR-TCR, TCR-HLA and TCR-CMV co-occurrence, with a repertoire-size bias correction applied to TCR pairs. False discovery rates were estimated in a later analysis by permuting HLA or CMV assignments 20 times. In a later analysis, co-occurring TCRs were grouped with DBSCAN, and TCRdist sequence similarity was added when clustering was performed within HLA-allele-positive subsets. For co-occurrence clustering, repertoires with fewer than 30,000 or more than 120,000 public chains were excluded, along with five or six repertoires with anomalous nucleotide sharing. In its TCRdb copy, this immuneACCESS table keeps in-frame sequences only and misses some clones. Where compared with another copy, unresolved V genes explain less than half of these, and the others have no known cause. V, J and clone size reflect that table, while D and trimming were determined from the DNA. The sample profile shows under 150,000 clones; about four fifths of them were found once. Roughly 2.6% of the sample is in the top ten clones.

The sample was PBMCs. The chain joins TRBV6-1 to TRBJ1-1, with TRBD1 as a weak D call on 5 bases. The sequence derives from a woman younger than 35 in good health and CMV-seronegative. CDR3 loop: CASSASVQGNTEAFF. Here is the DNA: TGTGCCAGCAGTGCCTCAGTCCAGGGGAACACTGAAGCTTTCTTT.